The 18 T cell receptor beta chains given below trace back to one sample, sequenced in a study of blood T cell repertoires in COVID-19. The repertoire was sequenced with immunoSEQ multiplex PCR; TCRdb's copy has only in-frame clones and lacks some. The repertoire includes approximately 210,000 clones, 65% to 90% of them detected once, and 10% to 15% sits in the top ten. Sequencing used PBMCs or T cells enriched from blood (not recorded which). The receptors come from a man aged 40-49 years who had recovered from COVID-19.

In this sample, this clone turned up a few times. V gene TRBV9 combines with J gene TRBJ1-4; 8 bases line up with TRBD1. Per the germline V gene, CDR1 is SGDLS and CDR2 is YYNGEE. The CDR3 has 16 residues. J was trimmed by 5 bases and V by 2 bases; bases with no gene match: 8. The CDR3 here is CASSVAGTGKNEKLFF. The DNA of the CDR3 is TGTGCCAGCAGCGTCGCCGGGACAGGAAAGAATGAAAAACTGTTTTTT.

This rearrangement joins TRBV10-3 to TRBJ2-7; the D gene is possibly TRBD2 (5 bases). Trimming removed 4 bases from V and 7 bases from J, with 14 bases in between. This CDR3 region has 13 residues. The germline CDR1 and CDR2 sequences are ENHRY and SYGVKD. CDR3 sequence: CAISVEESGEQYV. The CDR3 nucleotides read TGTGCCATCAGTGTTGAAGAAAGCGGTGAGCAGTACGTC.

This chain joins TRBV28 and TRBJ1-2, with D possibly matching TRBD1 (6 bases). Germline CDR1 is MDHEN and CDR2 is SYDVKM. This CDR3 has 14 amino acids. V gave up 6 bases and J gave up 8 bases, with 19 bases separating them. This CDR3 is CASSLEAGAQGYTF. The CDR3, as DNA: TGTGCCAGCAGCCTAGAGGCGGGGGCGCAAGGCTACACCTTC.

This chain joins TRBV27 and TRBJ2-7; 9 bases line up with TRBD2. The trim removed 1 base at V and 9 bases at J, leaving 16 bases unmatched. The V gene's germline CDR1 is MNHEY and CDR2 SMNVEV (reference sequence). The CDR3 spans 17 residues. CDR3 residues: CASSLFKTSGDVAGQYF. CDR3 nucleotide sequence: TGTGCCAGCAGTTTATTTAAGACTAGCGGAGACGTCGCCGGGCAGTACTTC.

The chain has TRBV11-3 and TRBJ2-7; 8 bases are a match to TRBD2. The V gene's germline CDR1 is SGHNT and CDR2 YENEEA. The length of the CDR3 is 16 residues. The ends lost 3 bases at V and 0 bases at J; junction bases unmatched: 7. CDR3 sequence reads: CASSFTAGAGSYEQYF. The CDR3 DNA follows: TGTGCCAGCAGCTTTACAGCGGGAGCGGGCTCCTACGAGCAGTACTTC.

This chain links TRBV14 with TRBJ2-2, with TRBD2 matching 7 bases. The V gene's germline CDR1 is SGHDN and CDR2 FVKESK. The junction had 11 bases not matched to a gene; V was cut back by 4 bases and J by 6 bases. This CDR3 has 16 residues. CDR3 sequence (DNA): TGTGCCAGCAGCCTCATACCAGGCCTAGCGGCCGGGGAGCTGTTTTTT. This encodes CASSLIPGLAAGELFF. Variable domain in full (rest from reference TRBV14 and TRBJ2-2): EAGVTQFPSHSVIEKGQTVTLRCDPISGHDNLYWYRRVMGKEIKFLLHFVKESKQDESGMPNNRFLAERTGGTYSTLKVQPAELEDSGVYFCASSLIPGLAAGELFFGEGSRLTVL.

The chain has TRBV5-1 and TRBJ1-1; D is unclear. Trimming left V 0 bases short and J 1 base short, with 13 bases between. This CDR3 comprises 16 residues. Per the germline V gene, CDR1 is SGHRS and CDR2 is YFSETQ. The CDR3: CASSLDPSGANTEAFF. The CDR3 region has the DNA TGCGCCAGCAGCTTGGATCCATCGGGAGCGAACACTGAAGCTTTCTTT.

The V and J genes are TRBV6-5 and TRBJ1-2; 9 nucleotides line up with TRBD1. CDR3 length: 14 residues. The ends lost 4 bases at V and 5 bases at J; junction bases unmatched: 5. Germline V gene sequence: CDR1 MNHEY, CDR2 SVGAGI. In nucleotides, the CDR3 is TGTGCCAGCAGTTTGGGACAGGGCGGTTATGGCTACACCTTC. Its translation: CASSLGQGGYGYTF.

The chain employs TRBV19 and TRBJ2-7, with 8 bases fitting TRBD2. The CDR3 consists of 14 residues. The V gene's germline CDR1 is LNHDA and CDR2 SQIVND (reference sequence). V lost 2 bases and J lost 1; bases outside the gene matches: 1. This chain's CDR3 is CASSIREGSYEQYF. The CDR3 DNA follows: TGTGCCAGTAGTATACGGGAGGGATCCTACGAGCAGTACTTC.

The chain recombines TRBV7-8 with TRBJ1-1; no clear D. Trimming shortened V by 5 bases and J by 2 bases, and 15 bases separated the two germline ends. Germline lookup yields CDR1 SGHVS and CDR2 FQNEAQ. The length of the CDR3 is 15 residues. CDR3 DNA sequence: TGTGCCAGCAGCCTGGCTGAGGCATATAACACTGAAGCTTTCTTT. It codes for CASSLAEAYNTEAFF.

The rearrangement uses TRBV7-3 and TRBJ1-2; D not certain. The CDR3 sequence is 15 residues long. V was trimmed by 4 bases and J by 8 bases, leaving 20 bases between them. From germline, CDR1 is SGHTA and CDR2 FQGTGA. The CDR3 region is CASSSNVPPGGGYTF. Here the CDR3 DNA reads TGTGCCAGCAGCTCCAACGTGCCCCCGGGTGGCGGCTACACCTTC. Complete variable domain (other parts from reference TRBV7-3 and TRBJ1-2): GAGVSQTPSNKVTEKGKYVELRCDPISGHTALYWYRQSLGQGPEFLIYFQGTGAADDSGLPNDRFFAVRPEGSVSTLKIQRTERGDSAVYLCASSSNVPPGGGYTFGSGTRLTVV.

The chain uses TRBV28 and TRBJ1-3; D is uncertain. Germline CDR1 MDHEN, CDR2 SYDVKM. This CDR3 is 19 amino acids long. Trimming cost V 5 bases and J 3 bases, with 26 bases left between them. The CDR3 region is CASSPKSILGGSVGNTIYF. The CDR3 coding sequence is TGTGCCAGCAGTCCGAAATCGATCTTGGGAGGTAGCGTTGGAAACACCATATATTTT.

The chain couples TRBV2 to TRBJ1-6; 7 bases fit TRBD1. J lost 9 bases, V lost 4 bases, and 6 bases had no gene match. CDR1 SNHLY and CDR2 FYNNEI come from the germline V gene. This CDR3 region has 14 residues. CDR3 region: CASSVGRGSSPLHF. The CDR3 DNA is TGTGCCAGCAGTGTGGGCAGGGGGAGTTCACCCCTCCACTTT.

The gene calls are TRBV5-6 and TRBJ2-7; D might be TRBD1 (5 bases). CDR3 length equals 12 residues. Trimming stripped 4 bases from V and 6 bases from J, with 11 bases between. Germline V gene data show CDR1 as SGHDT and CDR2 as YYEEEE. CDR3: CASSTLQGEQYV. The DNA for the CDR3 is TGTGCCAGCAGCACACTTCAGGGCGAGCAGTACGTC.

The chain uses TRBV4-2 and TRBJ1-4; TRBD1 is a possible D gene (6 bases). This CDR3 has 13 residues. Germline V gene lookup returns CDR1 LGHNA and CDR2 YNFKEQ. V was pared by 3 bases and J by 6 bases, with 8 bases between. CDR3 amino acids: CASSQGTYEKLFF. In nucleotides, the CDR3 is TGTGCCAGCAGCCAGGGGACATATGAAAAACTGTTTTTT.

A single count supports this clone. The chain uses TRBV2 and TRBJ1-2; D perhaps matches TRBD1 (5 bases). The CDR3 consists of 16 residues. The germline V gene encodes CDR1 SNHLY and CDR2 FYNNEI. V lost 1 base to trimming and J lost 2 bases, with 14 bases between them. The chain's CDR3 is CASSEGPLTANYGYTF. In DNA form, the CDR3 reads TGTGCCAGCAGTGAAGGTCCTTTGACAGCCAACTATGGCTACACCTTC.

The chain couples TRBV10-3 to TRBJ1-1, with D hard to call. This CDR3 spans 11 amino acids. Germline CDR1 is ENHRY and CDR2 is SYGVKD. Trimming cost V 6 bases and J 8 bases, with 10 bases left between them. CDR3 residues: CAIRGEAEAFF. The DNA for the CDR3 is TGTGCCATCAGAGGAGAGGCGGAAGCTTTCTTT.

The V and J genes are TRBV7-2 and TRBJ1-5; D remains ambiguous. Per germline, CDR1 SGHTA and CDR2 FQGNSA. This CDR3 contains 13 residues. Between the trimmed V and J ends, which lost 5 bases and 5 bases, there was a span of 10 bases. For the CDR3, the DNA is TGTGCCAGCAGCCGCGCCTCGGATCAGCCCCAGCATTTT. This encodes CASSRASDQPQHF.